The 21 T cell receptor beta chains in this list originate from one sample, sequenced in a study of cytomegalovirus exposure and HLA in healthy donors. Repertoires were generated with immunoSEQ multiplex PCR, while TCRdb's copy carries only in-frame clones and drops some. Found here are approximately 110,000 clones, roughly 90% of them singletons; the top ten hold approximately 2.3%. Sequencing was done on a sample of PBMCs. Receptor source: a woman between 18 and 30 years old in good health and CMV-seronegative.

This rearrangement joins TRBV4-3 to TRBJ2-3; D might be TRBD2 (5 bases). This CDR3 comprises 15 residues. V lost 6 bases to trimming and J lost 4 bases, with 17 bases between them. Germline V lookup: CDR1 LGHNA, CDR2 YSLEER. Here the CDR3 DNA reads TGCGCCAGCAGGAAGGTGTCGGGGTCCTCAGATACGCAGTATTTT. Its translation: CASRKVSGSSDTQYF.

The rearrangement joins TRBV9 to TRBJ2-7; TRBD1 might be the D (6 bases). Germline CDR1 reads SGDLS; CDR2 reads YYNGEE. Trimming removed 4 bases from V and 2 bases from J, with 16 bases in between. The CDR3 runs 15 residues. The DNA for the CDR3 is TGTGCCAGCAGCAAGGAGACAGGAATAGCCTACGAGCAGTACTTC. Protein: CASSKETGIAYEQYF.

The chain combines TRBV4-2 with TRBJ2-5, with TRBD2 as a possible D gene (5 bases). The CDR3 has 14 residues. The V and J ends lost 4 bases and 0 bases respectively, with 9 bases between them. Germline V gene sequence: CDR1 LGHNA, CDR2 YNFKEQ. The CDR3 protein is CASSPGNYQETQYF. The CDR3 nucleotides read TGTGCCAGCAGCCCCGGGAACTACCAAGAGACCCAGTACTTC.

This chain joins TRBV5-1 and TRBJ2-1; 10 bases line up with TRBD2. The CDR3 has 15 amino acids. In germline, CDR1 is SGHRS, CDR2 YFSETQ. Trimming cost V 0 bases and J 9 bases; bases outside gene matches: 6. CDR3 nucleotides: TGCGCCAGCAGCTTGGCCGCGGGACTAGCGTCTGAGCAGTTCTTC. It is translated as CASSLAAGLASEQFF.

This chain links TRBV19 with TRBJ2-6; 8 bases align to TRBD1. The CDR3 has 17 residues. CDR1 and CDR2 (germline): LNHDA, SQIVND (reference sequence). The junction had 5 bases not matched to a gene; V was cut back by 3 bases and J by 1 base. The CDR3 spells CASSIGQGTSGANVLTF. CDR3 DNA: TGTGCCAGTAGTATCGGACAGGGAACTTCTGGGGCCAACGTCCTGACTTTC.

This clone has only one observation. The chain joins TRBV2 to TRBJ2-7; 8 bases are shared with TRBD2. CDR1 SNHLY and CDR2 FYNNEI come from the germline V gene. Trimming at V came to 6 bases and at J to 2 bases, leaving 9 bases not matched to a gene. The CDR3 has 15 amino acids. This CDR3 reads CASRGSGRKTYEQYF. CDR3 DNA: TGTGCCAGCAGAGGAAGCGGGAGAAAGACCTACGAGCAGTACTTC.

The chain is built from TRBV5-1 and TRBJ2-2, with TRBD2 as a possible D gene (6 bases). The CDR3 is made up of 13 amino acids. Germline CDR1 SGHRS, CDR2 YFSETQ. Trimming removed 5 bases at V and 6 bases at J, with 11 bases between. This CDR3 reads CASRGGTAGELFF. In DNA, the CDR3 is TGCGCCAGCAGGGGCGGGACGGCCGGGGAGCTGTTTTTT.

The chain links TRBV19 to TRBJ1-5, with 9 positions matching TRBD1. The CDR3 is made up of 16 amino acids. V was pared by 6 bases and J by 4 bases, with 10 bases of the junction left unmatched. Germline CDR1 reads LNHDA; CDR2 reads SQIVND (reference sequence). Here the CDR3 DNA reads TGTGCCAGTAGCGGGACAGGGCAGAGAGTAAATCAGCCCCAGCATTTT. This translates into CASSGTGQRVNQPQHF. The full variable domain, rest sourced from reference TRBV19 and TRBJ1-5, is DGGITQSPKYLFRKEGQNVTLSCEQNLNHDAMYWYRQDPGQGLRLIYYSQIVNDFQKGDIAEGYSVSREKKESFPLTVTSAQKNPTAFYLCASSGTGQRVNQPQHFGDGTRLSIL.

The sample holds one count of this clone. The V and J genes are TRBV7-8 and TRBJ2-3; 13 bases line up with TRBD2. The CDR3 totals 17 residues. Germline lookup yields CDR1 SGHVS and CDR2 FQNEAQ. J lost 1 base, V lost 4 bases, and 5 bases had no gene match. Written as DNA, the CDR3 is TGTGCCAGCAGCTCCGGACTAGCGGGGGCGGGCACAGATACGCAGTATTTT. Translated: CASSSGLAGAGTDTQYF.

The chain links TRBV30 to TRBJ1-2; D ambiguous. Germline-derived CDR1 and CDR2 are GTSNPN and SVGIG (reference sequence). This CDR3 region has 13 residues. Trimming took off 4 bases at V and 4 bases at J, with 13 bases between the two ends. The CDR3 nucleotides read TGTGCCTGGAAGAAAACAGAGCCCTATGGCTACACCTTC. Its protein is CAWKKTEPYGYTF.

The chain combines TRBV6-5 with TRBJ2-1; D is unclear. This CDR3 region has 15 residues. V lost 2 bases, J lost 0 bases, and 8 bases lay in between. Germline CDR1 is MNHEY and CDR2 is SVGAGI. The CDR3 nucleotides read TGTGCCAGCAGTTACGGGCGCATCTCCTACAATGAGCAGTTCTTC. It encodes CASSYGRISYNEQFF.

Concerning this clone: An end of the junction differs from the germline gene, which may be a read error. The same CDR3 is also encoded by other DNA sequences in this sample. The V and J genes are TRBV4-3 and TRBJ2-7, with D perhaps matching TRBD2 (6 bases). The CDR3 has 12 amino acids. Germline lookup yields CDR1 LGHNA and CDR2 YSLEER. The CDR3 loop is CASSQVGGEQYF. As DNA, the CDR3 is TGCGCCAGCAGTCAAGTCGGGGGCGAGCAGTACTTC.

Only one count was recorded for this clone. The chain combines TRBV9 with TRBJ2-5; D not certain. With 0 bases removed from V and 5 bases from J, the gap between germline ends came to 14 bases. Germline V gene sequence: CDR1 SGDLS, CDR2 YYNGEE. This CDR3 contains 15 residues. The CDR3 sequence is CASSVGLERLETQYF. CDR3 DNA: TGTGCCAGCAGCGTAGGGCTGGAGAGGTTGGAGACCCAGTACTTC.

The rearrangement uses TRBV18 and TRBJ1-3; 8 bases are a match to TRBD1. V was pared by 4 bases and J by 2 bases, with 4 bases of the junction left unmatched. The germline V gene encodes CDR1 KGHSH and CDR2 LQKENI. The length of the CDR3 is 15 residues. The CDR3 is CASSREDRAGNTIYF. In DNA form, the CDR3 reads TGTGCCAGCTCACGGGAGGACAGGGCTGGAAACACCATATATTTT.

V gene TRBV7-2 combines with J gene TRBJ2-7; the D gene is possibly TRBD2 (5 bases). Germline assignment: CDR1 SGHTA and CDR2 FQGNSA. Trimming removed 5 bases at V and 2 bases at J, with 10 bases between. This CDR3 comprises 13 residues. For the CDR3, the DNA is TGTGCCAGCAGCATTGGACTCACCTACGAGCAGTACTTC. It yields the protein CASSIGLTYEQYF.

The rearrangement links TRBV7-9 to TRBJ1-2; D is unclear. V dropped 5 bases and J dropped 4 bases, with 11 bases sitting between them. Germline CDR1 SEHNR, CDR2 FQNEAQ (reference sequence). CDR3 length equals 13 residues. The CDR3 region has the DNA TGTGCCAGCAGCCCCTCGCAGGCCTATGGCTACACCTTC. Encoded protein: CASSPSQAYGYTF.

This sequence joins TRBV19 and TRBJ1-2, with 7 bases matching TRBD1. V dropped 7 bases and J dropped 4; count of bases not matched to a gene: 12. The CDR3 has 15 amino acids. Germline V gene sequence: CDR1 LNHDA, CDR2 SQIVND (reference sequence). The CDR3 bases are TGTGCCAGTACTCGAACGACAGGGTTGGTCTATGGCTACACCTTC. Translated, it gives CASTRTTGLVYGYTF.

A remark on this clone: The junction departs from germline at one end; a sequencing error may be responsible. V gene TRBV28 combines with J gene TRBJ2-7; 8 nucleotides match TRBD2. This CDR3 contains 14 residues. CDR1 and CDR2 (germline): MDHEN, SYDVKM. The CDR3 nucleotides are TGTGCCGGCAGTTCGCCGGGACTAGTACTCGAGCAGTACTTC. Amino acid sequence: CAGSSPGLVLEQYF.

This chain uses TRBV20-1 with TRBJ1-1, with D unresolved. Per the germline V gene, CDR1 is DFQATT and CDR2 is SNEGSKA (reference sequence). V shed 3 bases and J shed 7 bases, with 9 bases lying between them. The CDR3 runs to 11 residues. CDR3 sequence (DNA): TGCAGTGCTAGCGTTTATTTTGAAGCTTTCTTT. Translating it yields CSASVYFEAFF.

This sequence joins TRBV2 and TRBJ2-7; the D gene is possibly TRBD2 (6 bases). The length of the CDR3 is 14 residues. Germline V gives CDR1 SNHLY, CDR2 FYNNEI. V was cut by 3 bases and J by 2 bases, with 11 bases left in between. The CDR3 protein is CASSDGSETYEQYF. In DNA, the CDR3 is TGTGCCAGCAGTGACGGGAGTGAAACCTACGAGCAGTACTTC.

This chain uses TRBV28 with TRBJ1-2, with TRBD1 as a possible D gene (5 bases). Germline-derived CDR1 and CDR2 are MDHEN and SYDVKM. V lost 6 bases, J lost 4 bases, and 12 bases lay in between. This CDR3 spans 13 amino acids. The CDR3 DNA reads TGTGCCAGCAGCCCGGGACTGACCTATGGCTACACCTTC. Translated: CASSPGLTYGYTF.